The source of this TCR beta chain is a study of blood T cell repertoires in COVID-19. Whole-study context: The analysed material was cDNA or gDNA that came from T cells, B-cell-depleted T cells, or PBMCs.

Authors' processing steps: Amplification from reference gene primers served as the basis for estimated nucleated cell counts. Produced via immunoSEQ multiplex PCR; TCRdb's table is partial and in-frame only. V, J and clone size reflect that table, while D and trimming were determined from the DNA. The sample records 100,000 to 150,000 clones, 79% being singletons. From germline, CDR1 is SGHRS and CDR2 YFSETQ. The CDR3 totals 15 residues. Trimming took 0 bases from V and 4 from J, leaving 13 bases between them. This TCR was recovered from a man between 35 and 55 years old with active or convalescent COVID-19. J is TRBJ1-2 and V is TRBV5-1, with D possibly matching TRBD1 (5 bases). Material: peripheral blood. Written as DNA, the CDR3 is TGCGCCAGCAGCTTGGAGGGCAGGGCAGGCTATGGCTACACCTTC. It specifies CASSLEGRAGYGYTF.